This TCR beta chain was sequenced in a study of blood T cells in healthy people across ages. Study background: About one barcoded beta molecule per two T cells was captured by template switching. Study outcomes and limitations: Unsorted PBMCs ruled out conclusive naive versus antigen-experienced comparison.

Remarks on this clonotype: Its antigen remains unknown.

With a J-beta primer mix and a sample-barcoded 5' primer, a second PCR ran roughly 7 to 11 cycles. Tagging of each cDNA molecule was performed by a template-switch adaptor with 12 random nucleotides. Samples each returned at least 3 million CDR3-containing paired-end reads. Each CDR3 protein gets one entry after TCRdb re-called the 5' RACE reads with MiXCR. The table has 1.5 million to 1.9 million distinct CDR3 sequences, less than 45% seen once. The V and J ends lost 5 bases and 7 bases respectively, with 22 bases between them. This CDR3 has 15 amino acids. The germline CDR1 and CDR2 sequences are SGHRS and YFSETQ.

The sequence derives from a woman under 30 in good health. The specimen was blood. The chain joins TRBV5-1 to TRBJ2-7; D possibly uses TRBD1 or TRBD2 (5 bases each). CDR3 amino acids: CASREGSSSYNEQYF. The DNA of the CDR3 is TGCGCCAGCAGAGAGGGGTCTAGCTCCTACAATGAGCAGTACTTC.